A selection of T cell receptor beta chains follows, all from one sample in a study of blood T cells in healthy people across ages. TCRdb analysed the 5' RACE reads with MiXCR anew, one entry per CDR3 protein. The top ten hold over 6.5% of the sample, which has over a million distinct CDR3 sequences, roughly 59% seen once. Sequencing was performed on blood. The receptor source for this set is a man aged 18 to 35 in good health. The CDR3 runs from the conserved cysteine through the conserved F or W.

TRBJ2-7 TRBV15 CATSSDGASYNEQYF
TRBJ2-1 TRBV7-2 CASSPILGTSGHNEQFF
TRBJ1-1 TRBV28 CASRPPTGAAFF
TRBJ2-5 TRBV20-1 CSARELASVGKTQYF
TRBJ2-1 TRBV5-1 CASSLRRGLYNEQFF
TRBJ2-7 TRBV20-1 CSARDESWEQYF
TRBJ2-5 TRBV6-1 CASRQAGGKETQYF
TRBJ1-4 TRBV28 CASSPGQGEEKLFF
TRBJ1-1 TRBV28 CASSTRGRARNTEAFF
NA TRBV9 CASSVGVGNEQYF
TRBJ1-2 TRBV15 CTTSRVNGVNYGYTF
TRBJ2-5 TRBV12-5 CASGFAGTGGNYEQYF
TRBJ1-5 TRBV15 CATSRDGRDRVNQPQHF
TRBJ2-7 TRBV29-1 CSVRTVGAYEQYF
NA TRBV5-1 CASSLAGLEETQYF
TRBJ1-2 TRBV29-1 CSENRGDYGYTF
NA TRBV24-1 CATSGAGGNEQYF
TRBJ2-5 TRBV6-6 CASSYSWDAEETQYF
TRBJ2-7 TRBV7-8 CASRKGQIYEQYF
TRBJ1-2 TRBV6-6 CASNLGGREGGYTF
TRBJ1-5 TRBV20-1 CSARDTSGYQPQHF
TRBJ2-1 TRBV29-1 CSTSGTATYNEQFF
TRBJ1-2 TRBV28 CASFSSPRDRLYGYTF
TRBJ2-1 TRBV24-1 CATGTGSDEQFF
TRBJ1-5 TRBV4-1 CASSQVGTVPRHF
TRBJ2-3 TRBV13 CASSIKQGRGADTQYF
TRBJ2-3 TRBV6-5 CASSSPSGGTTDTQYF
TRBJ2-7 TRBV4-2 CASSQAGSNPYEQYF